Listed here is a single T cell receptor (beta chain). The TCRbeta library incorporated unique molecular identifiers. TCRdb re-analysed the PCR reads in MiXCR, keeping a single row per CDR3 protein. The sample has some 640,000 distinct CDR3 sequences; 16% are singletons. The record originates from a study of T-cell reconstitution after alpha-beta-depleted transplantation in children. The trim removed 7 bases at V and 6 bases at J, leaving 8 bases unmatched. Germline V gives CDR1 GTSNPN, CDR2 SVGIG (reference sequence). This CDR3 has 12 amino acids. The sequenced sample was PBMCs from the stem cell graft donor, obtained from the stem cell graft. The chain joins TRBV30 to TRBJ1-1, with 7 bases lining up with TRBD1. The sequence derives from a human donor who donated a stem cell graft to a child with acute myeloid leukemia. This CDR3 reads CALTGRRPEAFF. The DNA of the CDR3 is TGTGCCTTGACAGGGAGACGGCCTGAAGCTTTCTTT.